This passage covers 18 T cell receptor beta chains from one sample sequenced in a study of T cells in Graves' hyperthyroidism and ophthalmopathy. Authors of the study amplified TCR beta CDR3 regions from RNA transcripts. TCR CDR3 regions were first amplified by RT-PCR with HTBI primers. TCRdb ran MiXCR on the multiplex PCR reads and lists one entry per CDR3 protein. The data contain about 350,000 distinct CDR3 sequences, approximately 15% of them singletons. Sequenced input: blood. The receptors were sampled from a woman in her 30s with Graves' hyperthyroidism.

Ten or more counts support this clonotype. The V call is TRBV7-8, the J call TRBJ2-5; TRBD2 matches at 7 bases. The CDR3 length is 15 residues. The V gene's germline CDR1 is SGHVS and CDR2 FQNEAQ. J lost 5 bases, V lost 3 bases, and 9 bases had no gene match. The CDR3 sequence: CASSLGVLARETQYF. The CDR3 nucleotides are TGTGCCAGCAGCTTGGGGGTACTAGCGAGGGAGACCCAGTACTTC.

CDR3 in DNA: TGTGCCAGCAGTTCGTGGGAGTACTCTGGAAACACCATATATTTT. Translation gives CASSSWEYSGNTIYF. V gene TRBV6-5 combines with J gene TRBJ1-3, with D uncertain. Looked up from germline, CDR1 is MNHEY and CDR2 is SVGAGI. The CDR3 is 15 residues long. V was shortened by 4 bases and J by 0 bases, with 10 bases between the two germline ends.

The sample holds many counts of this clonotype. This chain uses TRBV28 with TRBJ2-5; D unresolved. Per germline, CDR1 MDHEN and CDR2 SYDVKM. This CDR3 region has 16 residues. Trimming removed 3 bases from V and 0 bases from J, with 14 bases in between. The CDR3, as DNA: TGTGCCAGCAGTTTGAGGCCCTCCACGTACCAAGAGACCCAGTACTTC. Translating gives CASSLRPSTYQETQYF.

This chain uses TRBV15 with TRBJ2-5; D tentatively fits TRBD1 or TRBD2 (6 bases each). With 8 bases removed from V and 2 bases from J, the gap between germline ends came to 12 bases. The CDR3 totals 13 residues. Germline CDR1 is LNHNV and CDR2 is YYDKDF (reference sequence). The DNA for the CDR3 is TGTGCCACCTCCAAGGGGGGACAAGAGACCCAGTACTTC. Its protein product is CATSKGGQETQYF.

About this clonotype itself: A single base separates this from a much larger clone, so it may be a read error. This sequence joins TRBV24-1 and TRBJ2-3; 8 bases align to TRBD2. Germline CDR1 KGHDR, CDR2 SFDVKD. The CDR3 length is 16 residues. The V and J ends lost 9 bases and 5 bases, in that order; junction bases with no gene match: 15. The CDR3 loop reads CATGARGAGVRDTQYF. DNA for the CDR3: TGTGCCACCGGTGCCCGTGGAGCGGGAGTACGAGATACGCAGTATTTT.

Details on this clonotype: At one end the junction does not follow the germline gene, possibly because of a read error. The chain joins TRBV7-3 to TRBJ2-1; the D gene is possibly TRBD2 (6 bases). Germline V lookup: CDR1 SGHTA, CDR2 FQGTGA. The CDR3 runs to 16 residues. The CDR3 bases are TGTGCCAACAGCGCCTCCTTTGACGGGGGTGGGAATGAGCAGTTCTTC. Its translation: CANSASFDGGGNEQFF.

In its sample, this clonotype was seen a few times. V is TRBV29-1 and J is TRBJ1-2; 7 positions match TRBD1. The CDR3 extends over 11 amino acids. Germline lookup yields CDR1 SQVTM and CDR2 ANQGSEA. With 7 bases clipped from V and 6 bases from J, the junction kept 5 bases outside the gene matches. In DNA, the CDR3 is TGCAGCGAAGGGCAGGGGGATGGCTACACCTTC. Protein: CSEGQGDGYTF.

This clonotype was picked up many times. V usage is TRBV7-2 and J usage is TRBJ1-1; no definite D call. The CDR3 is made up of 13 amino acids. Trimming cost V 2 bases and J 1 base, with 5 bases left between them. Germline CDR1 SGHTA, CDR2 FQGNSA. CDR3: CASSLRPNTEAFF. Written as DNA, the CDR3 is TGTGCCAGCAGCTTACGACCGAACACTGAAGCTTTCTTT.

There are a few counts of this clonotype. The rearrangement links TRBV20-1 to TRBJ1-1; D gene ambiguous. The CDR3 totals 14 residues. The germline V gene has CDR1 DFQATT and CDR2 SNEGSKA (reference sequence). V was trimmed by 2 bases and J by 2 bases, leaving 12 bases between them. The CDR3 coding sequence is TGCAGTGCTAGATTTTCTGGTCCTAACACTGAAGCTTTCTTT. Translated: CSARFSGPNTEAFF.

This clonotype was seen a handful of times. V and J are TRBV30 and TRBJ1-6; D gene unclear. Trimming pared 0 bases from V and 7 bases from J, leaving 10 bases between. The CDR3 is 14 residues long. Germline CDR1 GTSNPN, CDR2 SVGIG (reference sequence). CDR3 residues: CAWSVRGPNSPLHF. CDR3 in DNA: TGTGCCTGGAGTGTCCGGGGTCCAAATTCACCCCTCCACTTT. Variable domain in full (rest from reference TRBV30 and TRBJ1-6): SQTIHQWPATLVQPVGSPLSLECTVEGTSNPNLYWYRQAAGRGLQLLFYSVGIGQISSEVPQNLSASRPQDRQFILSSKKLLLSDSGFYLCAWSVRGPNSPLHFGNGTRLTVT.

The chain joins TRBV5-1 to TRBJ1-2; D unclear. V was clipped by 0 bases and J by 7 bases, with 10 bases between them. The CDR3 length is 13 residues. Germline V lookup: CDR1 SGHRS, CDR2 YFSETQ. The CDR3 nucleotides are TGCGCCAGCAGCTTGGCCGGGATGCGTGGCTACACCTTC. It encodes CASSLAGMRGYTF. Based on the CDR3 plus reference TRBV5-1 and TRBJ1-2, the full variable domain is KAGVTQTPRYLIKTRGQQVTLSCSPISGHRSVSWYQQTPGQGLQFLFEYFSETQRNKGNFPGRFSGRQFSNSRSEMNVSTLELGDSALYLCASSLAGMRGYTFGSGTRLTVV.

This clonotype was picked up many times. V and J are TRBV5-1 and TRBJ1-1, with a weak D call TRBD1 (6 bases). The CDR3 spans 15 residues. Per germline, CDR1 SGHRS and CDR2 YFSETQ. Trimming removed 4 bases from V and 1 base from J, with 14 bases in between. CDR3 nucleotides: TGCGCCAGCAGCACCGACTCGGGACAGAACACTGAAGCTTTCTTT. Translation gives CASSTDSGQNTEAFF.

This clonotype was counted ten times or more. The V gene is TRBV15, the J gene TRBJ2-1; D perhaps matches TRBD2 (6 bases). V was pared by 4 bases and J by 0 bases, with 16 bases between. The CDR3 consists of 17 residues. Germline V CDR1 and CDR2: LNHNV, YYDKDF (reference sequence). The CDR3 protein is CATSTVERDSSYNEQFF. CDR3 bases: TGTGCCACCAGCACGGTGGAGAGGGACTCCTCCTACAATGAGCAGTTCTTC.

This clonotype was detected only a few times. V is TRBV19 and J is TRBJ2-2; unclear D gene. With 8 bases removed from V and 2 bases from J, the gap between germline ends came to 9 bases. Germline V gene data show CDR1 as LNHDA and CDR2 as SQIVND (reference sequence). CDR3 length equals 13 residues. The CDR3 bases are TGTGCCAGTCTAAGGCTTAACACCGGGGAGCTGTTTTTT. Translated, it gives CASLRLNTGELFF.

This clonotype was seen ten or more times. The gene calls are TRBV28 and TRBJ2-7; D is perhaps TRBD2 (5 bases). The CDR3 totals 12 residues. Germline CDR1 is MDHEN and CDR2 is SYDVKM. Trimming removed 3 bases from V and 6 bases from J, with 9 bases in between. CDR3 in DNA: TGTGCCAGCAGTTTTCGGGCGGGCGAGCAGTACTTC. It encodes CASSFRAGEQYF.

CDR3 sequence: CASSYYGETQYF. CDR3 nucleotide sequence: TGTGCCAGCAGCTACTATGGAGAGACCCAGTACTTC. The rearrangement joins TRBV3-1 to TRBJ2-5, with no clear D. CDR1 and CDR2 from the germline V gene are LGHDT and YNNKEL (reference sequence). The CDR3 extends over 12 amino acids. Trimming removed 5 bases at V and 4 bases at J, with 8 bases between.

In this sample, this clonotype turned up many times. This chain connects TRBV29-1 to TRBJ2-3; TRBD2 matches at 7 bases. From germline, CDR1 is SQVTM and CDR2 ANQGSEA. This CDR3 is built from 13 residues. Trimming took 6 bases from V and 2 from J; bases not matched to a gene: 5. CDR3 region: CSVRTRLTDTQYF. The CDR3 DNA follows: TGCAGCGTAAGGACTAGACTCACAGATACGCAGTATTTT.

The table lists this clonotype with many counts. The J gene is TRBJ2-7, the V gene TRBV20-1; TRBD2 agrees at 9 bases. This CDR3 is built from 16 residues. J lost 2 bases, V lost 5 bases, and 13 bases had no gene match. Per germline, CDR1 DFQATT and CDR2 SNEGSKA (reference sequence). The CDR3 region has the DNA TGCAGTGCTCCAAAGGCTAGCGGGAACCCCACCTACGAGCAGTACTTC. Translated: CSAPKASGNPTYEQYF.